A few counts support the clone carrying this T cell receptor (beta chain). Its antigen is unknown. This entry comes from a study of T cell responses to AZD1222 COVID-19 vaccine. Germline CDR1 reads SGHNT; CDR2 reads YYREEE (reference sequence). The CDR3 covers 16 residues. J gave up 8 bases and V 2 bases, and 7 bases lay outside the gene matches. The assay was immunoSEQ multiplex PCR, and TCRdb's table has in-frame clones only and misses some. Of fewer than 150,000 clones in the sample, 80% to 90% are singletons; the top ten hold over 9%. Broader study findings: Repertoire samples came only from after the peak T cell response. Seropositivity was recorded at baseline in only a handful of AZD1222 recipients.

Pooled together were second doses at about 4 or about 12 weeks. The receptor comes from an adult who received the AZD1222 COVID-19 vaccine. The sequenced sample was peripheral blood, obtained 28 days after the second AZD1222 dose. The V and J genes are TRBV5-4 and TRBJ1-6; 10 nucleotides agree with TRBD1. The CDR3 DNA is TGTGCCAGCAGCTTCCCCGGACAGGGGGATTATTCACCCCTCCACTTT. Its translation: CASSFPGQGDYSPLHF.